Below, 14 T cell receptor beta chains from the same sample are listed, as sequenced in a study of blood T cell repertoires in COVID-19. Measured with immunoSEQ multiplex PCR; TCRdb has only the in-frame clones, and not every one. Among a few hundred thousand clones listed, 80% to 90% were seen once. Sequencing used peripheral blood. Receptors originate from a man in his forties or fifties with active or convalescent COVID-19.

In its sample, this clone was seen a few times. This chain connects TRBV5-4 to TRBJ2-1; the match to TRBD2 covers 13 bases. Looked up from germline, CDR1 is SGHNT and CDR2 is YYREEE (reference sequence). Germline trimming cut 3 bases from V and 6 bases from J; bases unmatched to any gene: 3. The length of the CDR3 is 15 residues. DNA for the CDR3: TGTGCCAGCAGCTCGGGACTAGCGGGGACCAATGAGCAGTTCTTC. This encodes CASSSGLAGTNEQFF.

The CDR3 bases are TGTGCCAGCAGCGCCCTAGGGAACACTGAAGCTTTCTTT. As protein: CASSALGNTEAFF. V usage is TRBV7-2 and J usage is TRBJ1-1; D gene unclear. Germline V gene data show CDR1 as SGHTA and CDR2 as FQGNSA. CDR3 length: 13 residues. Trimming took 5 bases from V and 1 from J, leaving 8 bases between them.

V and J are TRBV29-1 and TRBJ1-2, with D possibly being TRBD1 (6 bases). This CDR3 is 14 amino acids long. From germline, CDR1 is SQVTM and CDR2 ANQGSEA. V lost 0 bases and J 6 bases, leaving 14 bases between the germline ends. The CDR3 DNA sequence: TGCAGCGTTGAAGACCGGGGCAGGGGACATGGCTACACCTTC. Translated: CSVEDRGRGHGYTF.

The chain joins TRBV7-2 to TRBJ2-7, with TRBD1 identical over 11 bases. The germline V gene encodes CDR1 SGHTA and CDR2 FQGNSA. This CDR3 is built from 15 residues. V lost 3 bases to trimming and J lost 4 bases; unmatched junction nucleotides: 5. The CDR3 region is CASSFSGQGEYEQYF. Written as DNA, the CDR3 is TGTGCCAGCAGCTTCTCGGGACAGGGGGAATACGAGCAGTACTTC.

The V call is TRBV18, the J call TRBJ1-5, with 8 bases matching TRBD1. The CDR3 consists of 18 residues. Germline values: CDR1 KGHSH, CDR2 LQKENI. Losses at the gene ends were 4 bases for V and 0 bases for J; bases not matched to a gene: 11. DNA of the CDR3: TGTGCCAGCTCACGGAGGACAGGGTCCACCCTTAGCAATCAGCCCCAGCATTTT. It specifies CASSRRTGSTLSNQPQHF. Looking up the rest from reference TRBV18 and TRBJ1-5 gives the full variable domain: NAGVMQNPRHLVRRRGQEARLRCSPMKGHSHVYWYRQLPEEGLKFMVYLQKENIIDESGMPKERFSAEFPKEGPSILRIQQVVRGDSAAYFCASSRRTGSTLSNQPQHFGDGTRLSIL.

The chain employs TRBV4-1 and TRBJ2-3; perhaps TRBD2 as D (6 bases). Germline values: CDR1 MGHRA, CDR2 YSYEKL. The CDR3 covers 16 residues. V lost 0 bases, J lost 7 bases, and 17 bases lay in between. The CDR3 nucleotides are TGCGCCAGCAGCCAAGATCGGGACGGACTAACTAATACGCAGTATTTT. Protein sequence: CASSQDRDGLTNTQYF.

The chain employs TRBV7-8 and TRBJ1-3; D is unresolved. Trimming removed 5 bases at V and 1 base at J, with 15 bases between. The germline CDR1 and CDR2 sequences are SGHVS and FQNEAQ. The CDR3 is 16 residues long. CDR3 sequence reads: CASSPATGSSGNTIYF. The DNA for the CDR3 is TGTGCCAGCAGCCCGGCCACCGGGTCTTCTGGAAACACCATATATTTT. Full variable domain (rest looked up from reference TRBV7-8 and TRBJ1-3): GAGVSQSPRYKVAKRGQDVALRCDPISGHVSLFWYQQALGQGPEFLTYFQNEAQLDKSGLPSDRFFAERPEGSVSTLKIQRTQQEDSAVYLCASSPATGSSGNTIYFGEGSWLTVV.

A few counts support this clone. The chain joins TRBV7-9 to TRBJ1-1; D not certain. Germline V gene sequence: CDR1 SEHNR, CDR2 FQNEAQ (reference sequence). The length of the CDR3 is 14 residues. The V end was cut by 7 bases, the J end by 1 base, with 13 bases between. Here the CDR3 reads CASTEGLQNTEAFF. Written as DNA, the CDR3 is TGTGCCAGCACCGAAGGACTCCAGAACACTGAAGCTTTCTTT.

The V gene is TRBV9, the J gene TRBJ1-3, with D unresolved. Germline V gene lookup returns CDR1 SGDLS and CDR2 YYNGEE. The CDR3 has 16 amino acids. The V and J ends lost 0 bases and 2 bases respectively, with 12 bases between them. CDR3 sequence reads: CASSVGVEETGNTIYF. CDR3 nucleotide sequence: TGTGCCAGCAGCGTAGGAGTTGAGGAGACTGGAAACACCATATATTTT.

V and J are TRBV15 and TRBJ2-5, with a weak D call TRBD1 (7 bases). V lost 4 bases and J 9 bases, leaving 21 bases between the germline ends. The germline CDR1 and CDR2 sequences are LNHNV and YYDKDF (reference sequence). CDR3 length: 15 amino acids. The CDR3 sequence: CATSKGAERGMAQYF. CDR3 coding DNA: TGTGCCACCAGCAAGGGGGCGGAACGGGGGATGGCCCAGTACTTC.

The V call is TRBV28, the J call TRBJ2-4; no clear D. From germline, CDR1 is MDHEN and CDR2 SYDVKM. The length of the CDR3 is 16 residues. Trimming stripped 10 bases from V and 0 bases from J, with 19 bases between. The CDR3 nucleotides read TGTGCCACCAGGACGAGCCGGGTCCTAGCCAAAAACATTCAGTACTTC. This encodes CATRTSRVLAKNIQYF. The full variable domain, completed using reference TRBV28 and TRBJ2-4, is DVKVTQSSRYLVKRTGEKVFLECVQDMDHENMFWYRQDPGLGLRLIYFSYDVKMKEKGDIPEGYSVSREKKERFSLILESASTNQTSMYLCATRTSRVLAKNIQYFGAGTRLSVL.

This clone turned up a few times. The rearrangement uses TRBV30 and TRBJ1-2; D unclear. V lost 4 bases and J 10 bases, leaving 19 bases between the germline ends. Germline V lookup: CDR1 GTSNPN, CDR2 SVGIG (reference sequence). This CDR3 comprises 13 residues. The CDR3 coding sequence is TGTGCCTGGACTCGAAAGGGAGCGAAGGTCTACACCTTC. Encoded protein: CAWTRKGAKVYTF.

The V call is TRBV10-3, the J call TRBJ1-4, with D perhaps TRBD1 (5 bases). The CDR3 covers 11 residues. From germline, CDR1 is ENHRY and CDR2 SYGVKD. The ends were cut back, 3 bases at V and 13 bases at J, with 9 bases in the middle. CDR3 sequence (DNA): TGTGCCATCAGTGATGAGACAGCACTGTTTTTT. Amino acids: CAISDETALFF.

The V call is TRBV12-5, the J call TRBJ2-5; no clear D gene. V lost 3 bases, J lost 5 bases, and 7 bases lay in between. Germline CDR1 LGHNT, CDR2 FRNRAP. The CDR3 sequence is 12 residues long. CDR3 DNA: TGTGCTAGTGGTTTCGCCGGGGAGACCCAGTACTTC. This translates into CASGFAGETQYF.